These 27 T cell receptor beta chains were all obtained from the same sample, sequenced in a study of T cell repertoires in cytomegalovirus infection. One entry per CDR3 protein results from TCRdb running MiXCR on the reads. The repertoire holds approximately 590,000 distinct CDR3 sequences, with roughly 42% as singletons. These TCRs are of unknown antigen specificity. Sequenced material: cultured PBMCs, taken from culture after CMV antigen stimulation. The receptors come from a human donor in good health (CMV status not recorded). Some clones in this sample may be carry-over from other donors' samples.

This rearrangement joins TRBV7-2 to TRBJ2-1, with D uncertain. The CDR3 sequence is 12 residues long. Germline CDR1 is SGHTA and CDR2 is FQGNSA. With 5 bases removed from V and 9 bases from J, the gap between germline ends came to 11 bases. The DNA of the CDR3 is TGTGCCAGCAGCCTATGGCCGGGTGAGCAGTTCTTC. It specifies CASSLWPGEQFF.

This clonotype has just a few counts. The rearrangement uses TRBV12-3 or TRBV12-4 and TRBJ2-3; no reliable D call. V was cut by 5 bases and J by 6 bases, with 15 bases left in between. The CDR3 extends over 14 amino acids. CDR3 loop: CASSTPALSDTQYF. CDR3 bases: TGTGCCAGCAGTACCCCAGCACTTTCGGATACGCAGTATTTT.

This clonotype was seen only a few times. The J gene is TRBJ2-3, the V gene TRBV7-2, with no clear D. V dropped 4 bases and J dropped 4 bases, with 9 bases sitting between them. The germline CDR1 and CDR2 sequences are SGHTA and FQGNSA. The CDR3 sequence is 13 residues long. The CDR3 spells CASSSRAADTQYF. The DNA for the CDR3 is TGTGCCAGCAGCTCTAGGGCGGCAGATACGCAGTATTTT.

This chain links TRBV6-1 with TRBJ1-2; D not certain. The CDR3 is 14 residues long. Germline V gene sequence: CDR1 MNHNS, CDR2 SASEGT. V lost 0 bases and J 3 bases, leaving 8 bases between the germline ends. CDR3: CASSEAQTYYGYTF. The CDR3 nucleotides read TGTGCCAGCAGTGAAGCGCAGACCTACTATGGCTACACCTTC.

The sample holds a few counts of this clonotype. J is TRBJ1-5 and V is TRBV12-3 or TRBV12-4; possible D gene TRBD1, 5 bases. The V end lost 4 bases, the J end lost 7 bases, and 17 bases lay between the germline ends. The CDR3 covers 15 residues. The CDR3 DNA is TGTGCCAGCAGTTCCGGCCCCAGTGGGGCCCAGCCCCAGCATTTT. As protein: CASSSGPSGAQPQHF.

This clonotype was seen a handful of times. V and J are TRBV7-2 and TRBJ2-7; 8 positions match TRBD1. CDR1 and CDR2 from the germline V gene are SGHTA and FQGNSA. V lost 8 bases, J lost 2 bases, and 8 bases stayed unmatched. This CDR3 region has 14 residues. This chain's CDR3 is CASGRDRSTYEQYF. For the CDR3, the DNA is TGTGCCAGCGGCCGGGACAGGAGCACCTACGAGCAGTACTTC.

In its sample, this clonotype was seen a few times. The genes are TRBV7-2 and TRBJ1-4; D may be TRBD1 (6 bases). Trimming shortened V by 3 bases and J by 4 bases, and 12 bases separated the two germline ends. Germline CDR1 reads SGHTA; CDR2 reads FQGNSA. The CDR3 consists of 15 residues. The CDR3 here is CASSFRQAYNEKLFF. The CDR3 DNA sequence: TGTGCCAGCAGCTTTCGACAGGCCTATAATGAAAAACTGTTTTTT.

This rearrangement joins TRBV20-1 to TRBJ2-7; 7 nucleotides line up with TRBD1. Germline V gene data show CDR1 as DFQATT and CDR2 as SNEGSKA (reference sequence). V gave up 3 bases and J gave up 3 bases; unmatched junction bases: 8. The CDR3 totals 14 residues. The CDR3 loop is CSASSTGVNYEQYF. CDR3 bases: TGCAGTGCTAGTAGTACAGGGGTTAACTACGAGCAGTACTTC.

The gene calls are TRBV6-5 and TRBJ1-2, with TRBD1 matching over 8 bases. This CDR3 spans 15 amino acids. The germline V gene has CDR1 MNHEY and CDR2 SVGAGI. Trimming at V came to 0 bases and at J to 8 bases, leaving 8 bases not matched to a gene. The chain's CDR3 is CASSYSGTGLGGYTF. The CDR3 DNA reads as TGTGCCAGCAGTTACTCGGGGACAGGTTTAGGGGGCTACACCTTC.

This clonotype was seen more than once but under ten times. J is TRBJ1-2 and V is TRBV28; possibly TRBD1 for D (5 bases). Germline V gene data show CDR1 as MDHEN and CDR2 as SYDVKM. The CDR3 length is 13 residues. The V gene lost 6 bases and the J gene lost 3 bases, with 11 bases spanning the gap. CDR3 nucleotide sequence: TGTGCCAGCAGATCTGGACAAGACTATGGCTACACCTTC. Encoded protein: CASRSGQDYGYTF.

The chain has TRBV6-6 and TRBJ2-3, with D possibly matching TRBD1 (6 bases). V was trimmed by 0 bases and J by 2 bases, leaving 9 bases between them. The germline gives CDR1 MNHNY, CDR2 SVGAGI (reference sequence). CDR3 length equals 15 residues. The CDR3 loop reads CASSYSRGSTDTQYF. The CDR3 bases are TGTGCCAGCAGTTACTCGAGGGGGTCCACAGATACGCAGTATTTT.

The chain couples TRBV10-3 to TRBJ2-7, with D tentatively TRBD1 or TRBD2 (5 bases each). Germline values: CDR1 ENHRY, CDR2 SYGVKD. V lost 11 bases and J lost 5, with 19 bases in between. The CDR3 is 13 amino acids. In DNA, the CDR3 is TGTGCCGCCAGGGACGGTCAAGTGAACGAGCAGTACTTC. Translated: CAARDGQVNEQYF.

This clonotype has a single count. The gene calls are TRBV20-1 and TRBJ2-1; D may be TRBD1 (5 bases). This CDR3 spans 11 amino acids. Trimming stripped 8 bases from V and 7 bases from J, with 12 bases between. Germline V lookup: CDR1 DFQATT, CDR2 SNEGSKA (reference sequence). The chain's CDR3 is CSKPGLNEQFF. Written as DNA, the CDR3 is TGCAGTAAGCCAGGGTTGAATGAGCAGTTCTTC.

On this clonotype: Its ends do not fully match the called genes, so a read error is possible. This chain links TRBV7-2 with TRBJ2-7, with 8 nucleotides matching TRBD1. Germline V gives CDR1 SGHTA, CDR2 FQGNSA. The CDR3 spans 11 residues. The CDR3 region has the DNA TGTGCCAGCAGCCCGGACAGGGAGCAGTGCTTC. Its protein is CASSPDREQCF.

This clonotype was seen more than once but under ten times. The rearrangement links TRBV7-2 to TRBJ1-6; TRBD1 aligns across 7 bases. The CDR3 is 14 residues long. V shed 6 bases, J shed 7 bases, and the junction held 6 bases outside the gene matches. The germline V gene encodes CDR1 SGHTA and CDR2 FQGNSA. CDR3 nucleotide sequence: TGTGCCAGCAGAAAGGGGGCGGAAAATTCACCCCTCCACTTT. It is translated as CASRKGAENSPLHF. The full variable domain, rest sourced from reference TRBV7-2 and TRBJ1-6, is GAGVSQSPSNKVTEKGKDVELRCDPISGHTALYWYRQSLGQGLEFLIYFQGNSAPDKSGLPSDRFSAERTGGSVSTLTIQRTQQEDSAVYLCASRKGAENSPLHFGNGTRLTVT.

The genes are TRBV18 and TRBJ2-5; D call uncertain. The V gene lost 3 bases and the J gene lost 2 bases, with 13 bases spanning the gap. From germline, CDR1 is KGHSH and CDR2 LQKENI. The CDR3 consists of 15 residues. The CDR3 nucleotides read TGTGCCAGCTCACCTCTCTTAGGAATTCAAGAGACCCAGTACTTC. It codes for CASSPLLGIQETQYF.

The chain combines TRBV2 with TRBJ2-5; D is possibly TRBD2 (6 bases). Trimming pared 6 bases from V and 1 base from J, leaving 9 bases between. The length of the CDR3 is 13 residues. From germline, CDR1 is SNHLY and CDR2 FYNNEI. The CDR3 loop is CASRTTSQETQYF. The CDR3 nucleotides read TGTGCCAGCAGGACGACTAGCCAAGAGACCCAGTACTTC.

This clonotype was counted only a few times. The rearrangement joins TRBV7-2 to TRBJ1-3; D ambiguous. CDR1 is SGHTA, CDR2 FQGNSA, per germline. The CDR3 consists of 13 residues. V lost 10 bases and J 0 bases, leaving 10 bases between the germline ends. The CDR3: CATAPNSGNTIYF. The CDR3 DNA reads TGTGCCACCGCCCCTAACTCTGGAAACACCATATATTTT.

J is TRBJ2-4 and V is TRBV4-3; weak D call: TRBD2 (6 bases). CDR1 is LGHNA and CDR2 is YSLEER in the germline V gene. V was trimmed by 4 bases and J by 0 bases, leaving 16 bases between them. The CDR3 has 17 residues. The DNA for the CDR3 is TGCGCCAGCAGCCCTACCCCGGGTAGCGGAGCCAAAAACATTCAGTACTTC. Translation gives CASSPTPGSGAKNIQYF.

The CDR3 region has the DNA TGTGCCAGCAGCGCCACCCTTTGGGGAGGGGGCACCGGGGAGCTGTTTTTT. Encoded protein: CASSATLWGGGTGELFF. The rearrangement uses TRBV7-8 and TRBJ2-2; possible D gene TRBD2, 7 bases. V lost 5 bases and J 4 bases, leaving 20 bases between the germline ends. CDR1 SGHVS and CDR2 FQNEAQ come from the germline V gene. This CDR3 contains 17 residues.

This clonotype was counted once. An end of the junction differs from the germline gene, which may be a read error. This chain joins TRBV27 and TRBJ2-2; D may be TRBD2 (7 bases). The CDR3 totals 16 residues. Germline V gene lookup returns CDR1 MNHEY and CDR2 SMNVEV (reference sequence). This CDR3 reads CASRPPGGLRTGELLF. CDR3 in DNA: TGTGCCAGCAGACCCCCCGGGGGGCTAAGAACCGGGGAGCTGTTGTTT.

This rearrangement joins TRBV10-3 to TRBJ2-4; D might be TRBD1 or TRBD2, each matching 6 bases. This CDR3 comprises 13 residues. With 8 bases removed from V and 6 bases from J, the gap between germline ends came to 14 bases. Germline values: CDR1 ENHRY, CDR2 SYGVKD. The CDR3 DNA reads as TGTGCCATCGGGGGGACACAACTAAACATTCAGTACTTC. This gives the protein CAIGGTQLNIQYF.

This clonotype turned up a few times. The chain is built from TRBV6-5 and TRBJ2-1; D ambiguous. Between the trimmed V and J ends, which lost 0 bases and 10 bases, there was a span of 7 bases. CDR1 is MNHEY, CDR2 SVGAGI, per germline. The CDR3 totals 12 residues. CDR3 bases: TGTGCCAGCAGTTACTCTACTGGCGAGCAGTTCTTC. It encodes CASSYSTGEQFF.

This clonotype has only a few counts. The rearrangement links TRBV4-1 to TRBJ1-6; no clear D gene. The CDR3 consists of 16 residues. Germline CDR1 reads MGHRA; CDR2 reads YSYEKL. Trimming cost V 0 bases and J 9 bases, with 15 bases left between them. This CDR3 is CASSQDRVEMVSPLHF. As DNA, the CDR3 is TGCGCCAGCAGCCAAGATAGGGTGGAGATGGTTTCACCCCTCCACTTT.

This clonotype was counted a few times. The CDR3 sequence is CASSYGLAGNTGELFF. The CDR3 nucleotides read TGTGCCAGCAGTTACGGGCTAGCGGGGAACACCGGGGAGCTGTTTTTT. This chain uses TRBV6-5 with TRBJ2-2; TRBD2 aligns across 8 bases. The J segment lost 1 base and the V segment lost 2 bases, leaving 3 bases of the junction unmatched. This CDR3 contains 16 residues. The germline V gene encodes CDR1 MNHEY and CDR2 SVGAGI.

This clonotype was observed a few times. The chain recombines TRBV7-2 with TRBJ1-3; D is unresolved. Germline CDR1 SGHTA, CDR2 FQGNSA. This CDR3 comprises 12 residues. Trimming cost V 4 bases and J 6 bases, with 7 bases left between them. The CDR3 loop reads CASSSQLNTIYF. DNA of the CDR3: TGTGCCAGCAGCTCCCAGCTAAACACCATATATTTT.

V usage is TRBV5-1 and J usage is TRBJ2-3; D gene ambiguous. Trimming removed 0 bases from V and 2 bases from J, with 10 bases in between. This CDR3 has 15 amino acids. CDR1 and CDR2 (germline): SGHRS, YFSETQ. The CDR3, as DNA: TGCGCCAGCAGCTTGGAAGGTACCGACACAGATACGCAGTATTTT. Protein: CASSLEGTDTDTQYF.